This T cell receptor beta chain was observed in a study of cytomegalovirus exposure and HLA in healthy donors. Per germline, CDR1 SGHRS and CDR2 YFSETQ. The trim removed 3 bases at V and 3 bases at J, leaving 18 bases unmatched. This CDR3 is 19 amino acids long. There are a few counts of this clone. It was with 60 Vbeta and 13 Jbeta primers that the PCR ran. Assay: immunoSEQ multiplex PCR; the TCRdb copy retains only in-frame clones and omits some. The table has over 100,000 clones, 55% to 65% seen once. The receptor comes from a middle-aged man in good health and CMV-seropositive. The material sequenced was PBMCs. The chain has TRBV5-1 and TRBJ1-2; TRBD1 matches at 9 bases. CDR3 region: CASSSAYILGTGLDYGYTF. The CDR3 DNA reads as TGCGCCAGCAGCTCGGCATATATCCTAGGGACAGGGTTAGACTATGGCTACACCTTC.